This record covers a single TCR beta chain. Its antigen remains unidentified. This entry comes from a study of T cells after yellow fever vaccination. Study-wide results and limits: The study found a weaker secondary response that peaked faster, day 5 versus 15.

The germline CDR1 and CDR2 sequences are KGHSH and LQKENI. With 2 bases removed from V and 0 bases from J, the gap between germline ends came to 13 bases. The CDR3 is 17 amino acids. 5'RACE template switching added a universal primer site and UMIs to TCR cDNA. One entry per CDR3 protein results from TCRdb running MiXCR on the 5' RACE reads. Of nearly 550,000 distinct CDR3 sequences in the sample, about 19% are singletons; the top ten hold approximately 14%. The V gene is TRBV18, the J gene TRBJ2-2; D is possibly TRBD1 or TRBD2 (5 bases each). The TCR originated in a man aged 25-40 years who received the YFV17D yellow fever vaccine. The sample here was PBMCs, taken 15 days after the yellow fever booster vaccination. CDR3 loop: CASSPFRDAPNTGELFF. CDR3 DNA: TGTGCCAGCTCACCATTCCGGGACGCACCGAACACCGGGGAGCTGTTTTTT.